This TCR beta chain originates from a study of shared clonotypes between healthy human individuals. Terminally differentiated effector memory CD45RA+ cells were excluded by CCR7 positive selection of CD45RO-negative cells. The study, taken as a whole, reports: Some clonotypes were shared by all four sorted-subset donors, while others were not shared. The non-shared ones had lower generation probabilities than the shared ones. At large depth, rarefaction still showed sorted-subset sequencing to be incomplete.

The method was immunoSEQ multiplex PCR; TCRdb's version includes in-frame clones alone and lacks a portion of them. In the table there are around 2,100,000 clones, around 96% of which are singletons. As concerns this clone: What it binds is not known.

The CDR3 contains 15 residues. Germline loops: CDR1 PRHDT, CDR2 FYEKMQ (reference sequence). Between the trimmed V and J ends, which lost 5 bases and 7 bases, there was a span of 20 bases. This clonotype was sampled from a man between 18 and 35 years old in good health. This chain connects TRBV13 to TRBJ1-1; tentative D call: TRBD1 (6 bases). Sequenced input: naive CD8+ T cells sorted from blood. CDR3 DNA sequence: TGTGCCAGCAGCCCACCCGGGGGGGGCTCCGATGAAGCTTTCTTT. Amino acids: CASSPPGGGSDEAFF.